This T cell receptor (beta chain) stems from a study of blood T cell repertoires in COVID-19. Study-level information: Collection of acute and convalescent COVID-19 samples took place in the United States, Italy and Spain. The cDNA or gDNA used as material had been derived from T cells, B-cell-depleted T cells, or PBMCs.

This CDR3 has 20 amino acids. Germline V gene data show CDR1 as LNHDA and CDR2 as SQIVND (reference sequence). V was clipped by 0 bases and J by 0 bases, with 21 bases between them. Per the original data handling: Reference gene primers were amplified, and this amplification served to estimate nucleated cell counts. Repertoires were generated with immunoSEQ multiplex PCR, while TCRdb's copy carries only in-frame clones and drops some. The DNA gave D and trimming, while V, J and clone size come from that table. The sample consists of 130,000 to 150,000 clones, approximately 82% of them appearing once. This clone was seen a handful of times.

The rearrangement joins TRBV19 to TRBJ1-5; the D gene is possibly TRBD1 (5 bases). The receptor comes from a man in his 60s with active or convalescent COVID-19. Input material: peripheral blood. CDR3 sequence reads: CASSIDQWGPPEYSNQPQHF. The CDR3 DNA is TGTGCCAGTAGTATAGATCAATGGGGCCCCCCCGAGTATAGCAATCAGCCCCAGCATTTT.